Here is one T cell receptor (beta chain) with its context. No cognate antigen has been identified for it. Within one base of it there is no much larger clone, and no base qualities were kept. This record comes from a study of blood T cell repertoires in COVID-19 (dated by TCRdb to about 2020). About the study as a whole: Collaborator samples came from the United States, Italy and Spain and covered acute and convalescent phases of COVID-19. The repertoires were released in a freely available public database meant as a resource for research on the immune response to SARS-CoV-2. The samples were drawn from two sources: the first 160 participants of the ongoing ImmuneRACE study, and 950 to 1,500 subjects contributed by 6 global collaborators. The sample metadata nearly always contained a de-identified subject ID, COVID-19 status, age in years and sex. The prospective study material was composed of cDNA or gDNA derived from T cells, B-cell-depleted T cells, or PBMCs. Deeply sampled blood TCRbeta repertoires from subjects exposed to, actively infected with, or recovered from COVID-19 were included in the dataset. HLA class I and class II types, where available, came from metadata supplied by the sample provider rather than from assay-based typing. The full study reports these points: Clinical and demographic metadata were provided uncurated, with the amount varying by source and participant.

Samples from volunteer blood donors who had recovered from COVID-19 were contributed by a second Seattle source. The collaborating institutions used their own protocols to collect whole blood in K2EDTA tubes. Collaborator samples were shipped for TCRbeta analysis as frozen whole blood, isolated PBMCs, or DNA extracted from either sample type. TCRbeta CDR3 regions were amplified from genomic DNA using the immunoSEQ Assay, a bias-controlled multiplex PCR. On the study's bioinformatics: Nucleated cell counts per sample were estimated from amplification of reference gene primers within the assay. To quantify the absolute abundance of each unique TCRbeta CDR3 rearrangement, sequence reads were collapsed and filtered. For each sample, productive Simpson clonality was calculated by taking the square root of Simpson's diversity index across productive rearrangements. Sourced from immuneACCESS, this table was stored by TCRdb with only in-frame sequences that have V and J called. A share of the clones is absent; for the studies checked, an unresolved V gene accounts for under half, and the remainder has no known explanation. The DNA was the basis for D and trimming; V, J and clone size are from that table. The sample table holds some 250,000 clones, of which over 75% were seen once. Clones ranked in the top ten supply about 2% of the sample.

The germline V gene gives CDR1 as SNHLY and CDR2 as FYNNEI. Ends trimmed: V by 6 bases, J by 6 bases; bases unmatched to a gene: 8. Taken from cysteine to phenylalanine, the CDR3 has 14 residues. The CDR3 DNA has 42 bases and is translated from base 1. The receptor's source is a man younger than 40 who had recovered from COVID-19. The sequencing sample was made of peripheral blood. The receptor chain draws on TRBV2 and TRBJ2-5, with 9 bases aligning to TRBD2. DNA sequence: TGTGCCAGCAGATGGCGGGGGGGCCTACAGACCCAGTACTTC. Its protein is CASRWRGGLQTQYF.